This T cell receptor (beta chain) was sequenced in a study of blood T cells in healthy people across ages. This CDR3 is built from 12 residues. CDR1 SGHRS and CDR2 YFSETQ come from the germline V gene. Notes on this clonotype: Antigen specificity is unknown. At one end the junction does not follow the germline gene, possibly because of a read error.

Regarding the study as a whole: The lack of PBMC sorting stopped any conclusive naive versus antigen-experienced comparison.

Alongside a J-beta primer mix, a sample-barcoded 5' primer served in a second PCR lasting about 7 to 11 cycles. MiXCR, applied by TCRdb to the 5' RACE reads, yields one record per CDR3 protein. The data contain about 680,000 distinct CDR3 sequences, around half of them singletons. This rearrangement joins TRBV5-1 to TRBJ1-2, with D unclear. This sequence originates from a woman aged 60 to 75 in good health. Sample: blood. The CDR3 coding sequence is TGCGCCGGCAGCTTGGAATTCAATGGCTACACCTTC. It specifies CAGSLEFNGYTF.